This T cell receptor (beta chain) was identified during a study of spatial heterogeneity in lung cancer. Study-wide context: Across tumor regions, counts of TCR transcripts showed a strong correlation with a T cell module score derived from matched bulk RNA-seq. General study points: Within tumors, counts of expanded alpha and beta TCRs tracked tumor mutation counts.

One entry per CDR3 protein, called by TCRdb with MiXCR from the 5' RACE reads. The profile covers about 14,000 distinct CDR3 sequences, with roughly 3.3% appearing a single time and roughly a sixth taken by the ten largest. As to time point: sample taken at primary tumor resection. The cohort: around 77 early-stage, untreated non-small cell lung cancer patients. The input material, whole RNA from tumor, nontumor lung or frozen PBMC, was sequenced unsorted. This clonotype was recorded a few times. Its antigen is not identified. This sample comprised lung tumor tissue, obtained at surgery. The origin of this receptor is a male donor with early-stage non-small cell lung cancer.

The CDR3 sequence: CASSSQGSYTQYF. The CDR3 region has the DNA TGTGCCAGCAGCTCACAGGGTAGTTATACGCAGTATTTT. The chain uses TRBV7-2 and TRBJ2-3; TRBD1 is a possible D gene (6 bases). This CDR3 spans 13 amino acids. V was trimmed by 4 bases and J by 7 bases, leaving 12 bases between them. Germline assignment: CDR1 SGHTA and CDR2 FQGNSA.